This TCR beta chain was retrieved from a study of blood T cell repertoires in COVID-19. Study background: COVID-19 samples collected from the United States, Italy and Spain covered acute and convalescent phases.

The protocol was immunoSEQ multiplex PCR, while the TCRdb copy is restricted to in-frame clones and leaves out a portion. The sample contains about 140,000 clones, 88% of which appear only once. It was during active infection that Seattle patients were enrolled and then longitudinally followed. CDR1 and CDR2 from the germline V gene are SGHRS and YFSETQ. CDR3 length: 12 residues. Trimming stripped 1 base from V and 7 bases from J, with 8 bases between. The chain employs TRBV5-1 and TRBJ1-1, with D hard to call. The TCR sequence derives from a human donor with COVID-19, enrolled during active disease. The donor label of this sample is uncertain. The sequenced sample consisted of peripheral blood. CDR3 protein: CASSLMGDEAFF. DNA of the CDR3: TGCGCCAGCAGCTTGATGGGAGATGAAGCTTTCTTT.